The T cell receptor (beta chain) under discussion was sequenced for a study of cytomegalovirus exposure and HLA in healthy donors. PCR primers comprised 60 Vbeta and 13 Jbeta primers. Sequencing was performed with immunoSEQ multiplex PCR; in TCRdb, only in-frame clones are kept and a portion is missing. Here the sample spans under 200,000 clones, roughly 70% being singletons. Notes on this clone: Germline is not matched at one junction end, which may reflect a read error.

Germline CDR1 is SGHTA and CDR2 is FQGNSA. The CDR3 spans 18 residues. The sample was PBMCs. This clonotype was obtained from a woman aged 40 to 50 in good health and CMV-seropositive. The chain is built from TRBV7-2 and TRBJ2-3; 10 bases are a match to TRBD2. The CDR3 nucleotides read TGTGCCAGCAGTTTAGTGTCCAGCGGGGGGGCCAGCACAGATACGCAGTATTTT. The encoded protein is CASSLVSSGGASTDTQYF.